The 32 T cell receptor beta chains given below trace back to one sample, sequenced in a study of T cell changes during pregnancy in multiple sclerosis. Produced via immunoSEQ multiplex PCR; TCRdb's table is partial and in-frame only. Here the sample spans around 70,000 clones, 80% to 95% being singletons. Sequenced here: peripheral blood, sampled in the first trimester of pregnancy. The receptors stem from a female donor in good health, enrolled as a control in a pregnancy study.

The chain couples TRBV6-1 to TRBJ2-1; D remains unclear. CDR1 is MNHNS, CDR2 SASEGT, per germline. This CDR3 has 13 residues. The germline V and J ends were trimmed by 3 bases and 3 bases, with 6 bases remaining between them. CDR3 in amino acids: CASSDSSYNEQFF. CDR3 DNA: TGTGCCAGCAGTGATTCCAGCTACAATGAGCAGTTCTTC.

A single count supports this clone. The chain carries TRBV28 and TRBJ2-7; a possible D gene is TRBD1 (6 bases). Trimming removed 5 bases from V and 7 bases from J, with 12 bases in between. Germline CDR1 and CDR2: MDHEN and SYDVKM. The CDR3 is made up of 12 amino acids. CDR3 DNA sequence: TGTGCCAGCAGTGTAACAGGGCGAGAGCAGTACTTC. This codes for CASSVTGREQYF.

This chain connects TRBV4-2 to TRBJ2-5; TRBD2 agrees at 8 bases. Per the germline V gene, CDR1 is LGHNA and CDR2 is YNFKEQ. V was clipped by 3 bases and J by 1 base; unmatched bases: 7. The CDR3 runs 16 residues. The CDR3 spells CASSHSSTSGQETQYF. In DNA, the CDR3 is TGTGCCAGCAGCCACAGCTCTACTAGCGGCCAAGAGACCCAGTACTTC.

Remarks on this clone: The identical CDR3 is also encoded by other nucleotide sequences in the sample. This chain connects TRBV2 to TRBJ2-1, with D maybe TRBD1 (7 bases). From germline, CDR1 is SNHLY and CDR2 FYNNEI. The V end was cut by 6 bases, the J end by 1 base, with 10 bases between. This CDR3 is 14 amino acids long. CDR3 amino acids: CASRAGGSYNEQFF. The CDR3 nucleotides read TGTGCCAGCAGGGCAGGGGGGTCCTACAATGAGCAGTTCTTC.

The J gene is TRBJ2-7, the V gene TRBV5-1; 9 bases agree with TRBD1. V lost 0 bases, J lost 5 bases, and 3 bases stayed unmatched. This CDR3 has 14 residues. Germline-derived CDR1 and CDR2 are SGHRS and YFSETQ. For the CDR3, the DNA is TGCGCCAGCAGCTTGGGACAGGGGGGCCACGAGCAGTACTTC. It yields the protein CASSLGQGGHEQYF.

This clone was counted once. Written as DNA, the CDR3 is TGTGCCAGCAGTGAAGCCGGGACAGGGCTCTACGAGCAGTACTTC. Protein product: CASSEAGTGLYEQYF. The V gene is TRBV6-1, the J gene TRBJ2-7; 9 nucleotides align to TRBD1. Trimming removed 0 bases from V and 3 bases from J; junction bases left unmatched: 3. Germline CDR1 is MNHNS and CDR2 is SASEGT. The CDR3 has 15 residues.

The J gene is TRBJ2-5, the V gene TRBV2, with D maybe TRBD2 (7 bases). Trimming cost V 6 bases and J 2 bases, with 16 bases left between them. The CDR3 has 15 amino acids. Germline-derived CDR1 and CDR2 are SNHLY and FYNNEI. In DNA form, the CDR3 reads TGTGCCAGCAGGGAGGGAGGGGGGTTTCAAGAGACCCAGTACTTC. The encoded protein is CASREGGGFQETQYF.

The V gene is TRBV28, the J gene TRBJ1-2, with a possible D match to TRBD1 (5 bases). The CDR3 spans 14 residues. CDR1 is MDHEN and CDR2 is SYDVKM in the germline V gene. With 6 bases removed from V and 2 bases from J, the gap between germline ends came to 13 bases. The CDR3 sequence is CASSSSGWNYGYTF. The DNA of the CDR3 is TGTGCCAGCAGCTCTTCAGGGTGGAACTATGGCTACACCTTC.

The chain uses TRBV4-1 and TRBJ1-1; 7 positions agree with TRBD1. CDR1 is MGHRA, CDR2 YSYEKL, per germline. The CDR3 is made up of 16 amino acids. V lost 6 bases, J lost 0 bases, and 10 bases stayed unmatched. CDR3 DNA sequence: TGCGCCAGCAGTCTCTTAGCTGGGACAGTGAACACTGAAGCTTTCTTT. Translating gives CASSLLAGTVNTEAFF.

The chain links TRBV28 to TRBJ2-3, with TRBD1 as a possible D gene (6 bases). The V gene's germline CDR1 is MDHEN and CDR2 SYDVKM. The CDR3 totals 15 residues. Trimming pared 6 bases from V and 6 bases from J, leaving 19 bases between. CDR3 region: CASSIRDKSQDTQYF. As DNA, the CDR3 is TGTGCCAGCAGCATCCGGGACAAGTCACAGGATACGCAGTATTTT.

The CDR3 sequence is CASSETGAGELFF. As DNA, the CDR3 is TGTGCCAGCAGTGAAACAGGAGCCGGGGAGCTGTTTTTT. The rearrangement joins TRBV2 to TRBJ2-2; D is possibly TRBD1 (5 bases). V was shortened by 2 bases and J by 6 bases, with 7 bases between the two germline ends. The CDR3 consists of 13 residues. Germline V gives CDR1 SNHLY, CDR2 FYNNEI.

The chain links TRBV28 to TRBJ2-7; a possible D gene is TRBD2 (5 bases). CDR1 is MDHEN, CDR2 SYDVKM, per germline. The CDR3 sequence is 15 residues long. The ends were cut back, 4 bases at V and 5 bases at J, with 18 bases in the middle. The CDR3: CASSYPGRSGDEQYF. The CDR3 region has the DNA TGTGCCAGCAGTTACCCGGGGAGATCCGGGGACGAGCAGTACTTC.

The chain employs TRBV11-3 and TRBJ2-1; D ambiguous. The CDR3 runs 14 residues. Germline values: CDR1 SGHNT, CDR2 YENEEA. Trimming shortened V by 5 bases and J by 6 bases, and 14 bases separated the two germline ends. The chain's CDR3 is CASSLLGEANEQFF. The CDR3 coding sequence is TGTGCCAGCAGCCTACTGGGTGAGGCCAATGAGCAGTTCTTC.

The CDR3 sequence: CSALEEETQYF. CDR3 DNA: TGCAGTGCATTAGAGGAAGAGACCCAGTACTTC. The V gene is TRBV20-1, the J gene TRBJ2-5; D remains ambiguous. The CDR3 runs 11 residues. CDR1 is DFQATT and CDR2 is SNEGSKA in the germline V gene (reference sequence). Trimming removed 6 bases at V and 3 bases at J, with 8 bases between.

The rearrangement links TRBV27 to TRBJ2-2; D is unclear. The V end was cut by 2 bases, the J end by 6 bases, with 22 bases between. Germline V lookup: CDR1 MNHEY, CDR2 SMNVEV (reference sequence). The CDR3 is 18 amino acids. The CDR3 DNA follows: TGTGCCAGCAGTTTACAGTCCGCAACCACAACCCAATCCGGGGAGCTGTTTTTT. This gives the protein CASSLQSATTTQSGELFF.

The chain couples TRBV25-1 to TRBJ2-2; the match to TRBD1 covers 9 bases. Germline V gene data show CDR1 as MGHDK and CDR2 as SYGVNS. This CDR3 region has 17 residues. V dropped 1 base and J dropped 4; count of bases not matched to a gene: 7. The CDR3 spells CASSEFPPTGGTGELFF. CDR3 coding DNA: TGTGCCAGCAGTGAATTCCCTCCGACAGGGGGCACCGGGGAGCTGTTTTTT.

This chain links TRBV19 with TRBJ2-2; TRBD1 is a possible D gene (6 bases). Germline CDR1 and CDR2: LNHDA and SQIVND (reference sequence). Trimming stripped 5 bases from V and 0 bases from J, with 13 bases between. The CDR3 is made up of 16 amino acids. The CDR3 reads CASSERTAPNTGELFF. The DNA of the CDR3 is TGTGCCAGTAGTGAACGGACAGCTCCGAACACCGGGGAGCTGTTTTTT.

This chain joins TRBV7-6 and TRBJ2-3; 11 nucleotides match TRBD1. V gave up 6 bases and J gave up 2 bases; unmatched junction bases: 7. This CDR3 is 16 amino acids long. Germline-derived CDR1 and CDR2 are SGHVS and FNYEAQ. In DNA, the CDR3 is TGTGCCAGCAGTCGGGACAGGGGGTCCTCCACAGATACGCAGTATTTT. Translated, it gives CASSRDRGSSTDTQYF.

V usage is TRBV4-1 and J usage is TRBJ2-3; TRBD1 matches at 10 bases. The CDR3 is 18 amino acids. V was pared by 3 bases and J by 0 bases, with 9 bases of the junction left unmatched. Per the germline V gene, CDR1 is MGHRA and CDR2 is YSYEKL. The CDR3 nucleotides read TGCGCCAGCAGCCAGACAGGGGGCATGGCTTCTAGCACAGATACGCAGTATTTT. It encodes CASSQTGGMASSTDTQYF.

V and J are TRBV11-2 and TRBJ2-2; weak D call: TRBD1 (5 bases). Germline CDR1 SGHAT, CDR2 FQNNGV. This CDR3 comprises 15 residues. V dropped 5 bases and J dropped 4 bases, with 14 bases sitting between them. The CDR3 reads CASSMTDFGTGELFF. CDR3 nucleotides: TGTGCCAGCAGCATGACAGATTTCGGCACCGGGGAGCTGTTTTTT.

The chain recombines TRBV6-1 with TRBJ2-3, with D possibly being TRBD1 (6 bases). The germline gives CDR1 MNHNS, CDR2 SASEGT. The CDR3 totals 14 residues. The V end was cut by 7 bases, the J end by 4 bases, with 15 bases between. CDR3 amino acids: CASTAPGHADTQYF. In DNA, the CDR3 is TGTGCCAGCACTGCCCCGGGACATGCAGATACGCAGTATTTT.

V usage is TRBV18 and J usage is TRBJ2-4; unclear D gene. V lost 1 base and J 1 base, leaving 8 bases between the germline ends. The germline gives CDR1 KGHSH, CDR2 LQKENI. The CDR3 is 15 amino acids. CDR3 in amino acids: CASSPLYSAKNIQYF. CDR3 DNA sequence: TGTGCCAGCTCACCACTTTATTCCGCCAAAAACATTCAGTACTTC.

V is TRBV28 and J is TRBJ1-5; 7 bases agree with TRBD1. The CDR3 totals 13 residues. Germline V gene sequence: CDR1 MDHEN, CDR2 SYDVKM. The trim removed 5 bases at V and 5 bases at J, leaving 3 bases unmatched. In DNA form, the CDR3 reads TGTGCCAGCAGTCTTACAGGGGATCAGCCCCAGCATTTT. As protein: CASSLTGDQPQHF.

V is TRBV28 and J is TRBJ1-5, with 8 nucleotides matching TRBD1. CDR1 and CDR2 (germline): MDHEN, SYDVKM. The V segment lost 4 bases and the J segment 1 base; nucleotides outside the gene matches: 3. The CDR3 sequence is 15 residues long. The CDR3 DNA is TGTGCCAGCAGTTCTGACAGGGGAAGCAATCAGCCCCAGCATTTT. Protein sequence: CASSSDRGSNQPQHF.

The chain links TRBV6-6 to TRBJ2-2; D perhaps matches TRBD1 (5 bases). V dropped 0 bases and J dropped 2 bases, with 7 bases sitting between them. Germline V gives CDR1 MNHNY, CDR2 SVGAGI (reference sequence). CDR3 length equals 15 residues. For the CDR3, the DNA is TGTGCCAGCAGTTACTCGACAGCTAACACCGGGGAGCTGTTTTTT. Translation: CASSYSTANTGELFF.

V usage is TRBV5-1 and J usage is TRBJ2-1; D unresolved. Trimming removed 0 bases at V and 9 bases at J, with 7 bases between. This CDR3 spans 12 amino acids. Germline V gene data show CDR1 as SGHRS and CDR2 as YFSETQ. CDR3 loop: CASSLGSFEQFF. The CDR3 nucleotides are TGCGCCAGCAGCTTGGGTAGCTTTGAGCAGTTCTTC.

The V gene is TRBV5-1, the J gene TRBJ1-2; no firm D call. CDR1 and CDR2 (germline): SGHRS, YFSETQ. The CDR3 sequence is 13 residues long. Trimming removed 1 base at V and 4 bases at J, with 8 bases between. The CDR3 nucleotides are TGCGCCAGCAGCTTGCAGGAGGGCTATGGCTACACCTTC. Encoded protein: CASSLQEGYGYTF.

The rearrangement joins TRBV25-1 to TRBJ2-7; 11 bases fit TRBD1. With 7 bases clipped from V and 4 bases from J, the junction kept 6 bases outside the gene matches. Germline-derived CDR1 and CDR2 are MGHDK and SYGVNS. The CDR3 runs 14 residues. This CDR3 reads CASTQGQGAYEQYF. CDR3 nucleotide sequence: TGTGCCAGCACCCAAGGACAGGGGGCTTACGAGCAGTACTTC.

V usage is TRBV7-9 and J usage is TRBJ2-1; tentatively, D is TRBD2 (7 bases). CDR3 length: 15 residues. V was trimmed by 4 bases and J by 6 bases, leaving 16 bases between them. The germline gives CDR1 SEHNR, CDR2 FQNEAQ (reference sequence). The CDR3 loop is CASSSKGEGRNEQFF. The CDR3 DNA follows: TGTGCCAGCAGCTCTAAGGGGGAGGGCCGCAATGAGCAGTTCTTC.

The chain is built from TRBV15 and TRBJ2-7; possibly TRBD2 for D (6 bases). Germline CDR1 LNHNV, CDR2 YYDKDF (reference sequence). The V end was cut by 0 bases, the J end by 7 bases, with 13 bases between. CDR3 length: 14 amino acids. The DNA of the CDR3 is TGTGCCACCAGCAGAGACGCGGGGCCTGGGGAGCAGTACTTC. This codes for CATSRDAGPGEQYF.

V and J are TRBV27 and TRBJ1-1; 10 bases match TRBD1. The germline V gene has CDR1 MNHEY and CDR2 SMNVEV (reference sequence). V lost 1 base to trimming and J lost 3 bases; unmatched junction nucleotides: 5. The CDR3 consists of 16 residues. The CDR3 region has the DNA TGTGCCAGCAGTTTATTGGGACAGGGGCTCCACACTGAAGCTTTCTTT. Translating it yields CASSLLGQGLHTEAFF.

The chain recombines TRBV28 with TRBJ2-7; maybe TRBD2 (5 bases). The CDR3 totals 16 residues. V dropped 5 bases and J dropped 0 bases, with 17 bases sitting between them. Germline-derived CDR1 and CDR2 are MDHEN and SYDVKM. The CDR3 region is CASSPRGVFNSYEQYF. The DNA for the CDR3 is TGTGCCAGCAGTCCCCGGGGAGTTTTTAACTCCTACGAGCAGTACTTC.